A single sample gave rise to the 16 T cell receptor beta chains below, sequenced in a study of cytomegalovirus exposure and HLA in healthy donors. The PCR was carried out with 60 Vbeta primers and 13 Jbeta primers. Sequenced by immunoSEQ multiplex PCR; TCRdb stores in-frame clones only, minus some. The sample shows 140,000 to 150,000 clones, and 1.5% to 2% sits with its ten largest clones. Source material: PBMCs. Source of these receptors: a woman in her forties or fifties in good health and CMV-seronegative.

J is TRBJ1-2 and V is TRBV19; a weak D match, TRBD1 (5 bases). Germline-derived CDR1 and CDR2 are LNHDA and SQIVND (reference sequence). The length of the CDR3 is 14 residues. V dropped 7 bases and J dropped 3 bases, with 15 bases sitting between them. In nucleotides, the CDR3 is TGTGCCAGTACCTCAGGGCCCGCCTACTATGGCTACACCTTC. Translating gives CASTSGPAYYGYTF.

The J gene is TRBJ1-4, the V gene TRBV7-9; D is possibly TRBD1 (6 bases). Trimming took off 5 bases at V and 6 bases at J, with 16 bases between the two ends. Germline CDR1 is SEHNR and CDR2 is FQNEAQ (reference sequence). This CDR3 comprises 15 residues. This CDR3 is CASSTMGHRDEKLFF. CDR3 DNA sequence: TGTGCCAGCAGCACCATGGGACACCGTGATGAAAAACTGTTTTTT. Complete variable domain (other parts from reference TRBV7-9 and TRBJ1-4): DTGVSQNPRHKITKRGQNVTFRCDPISEHNRLYWYRQTLGQGPEFLTYFQNEAQLEKSRLLSDRFSAERPKGSFSTLEIQRTEQGDSAMYLCASSTMGHRDEKLFFGSGTQLSVL.

The V call is TRBV5-6, the J call TRBJ1-5; D ambiguous. The germline CDR1 and CDR2 sequences are SGHDT and YYEEEE. The length of the CDR3 is 14 residues. V was cut by 4 bases and J by 7 bases, with 15 bases left in between. CDR3 sequence (DNA): TGTGCCAGCAGCCCCCGCGGGGTCGGCCAGCCCCAGCATTTT. Amino acid sequence: CASSPRGVGQPQHF.

The chain joins TRBV4-1 to TRBJ1-4, with no clear D. Trimming removed 1 base from V and 4 bases from J, with 13 bases in between. In germline, CDR1 is MGHRA, CDR2 YSYEKL. The CDR3 spans 16 residues. DNA for the CDR3: TGCGCCAGCAGCCAAGTTGTAGAGTTTGGTAATGAAAAACTGTTTTTT. Protein sequence: CASSQVVEFGNEKLFF.

This chain uses TRBV4-3 with TRBJ2-2; D might be TRBD1 (5 bases). CDR3 length: 17 amino acids. V was cut by 4 bases and J by 5 bases, with 20 bases left in between. Germline loops: CDR1 LGHNA, CDR2 YSLEER. The CDR3 reads CASSLISAGILTGELFF. The CDR3 region has the DNA TGCGCCAGCAGCCTCATTTCCGCAGGGATACTAACCGGGGAGCTGTTTTTT.

The chain links TRBV4-3 to TRBJ1-3, with D possibly TRBD1 on 6 matching bases. V was cut by 2 bases and J by 0 bases, with 23 bases left in between. This CDR3 is built from 20 residues. Germline lookup yields CDR1 LGHNA and CDR2 YSLEER. The CDR3 nucleotides are TGCGCCAGCAGCCAAACCAGGGGTATGATTGTGGGTAGCTCTGGAAACACCATATATTTT. Amino acids: CASSQTRGMIVGSSGNTIYF.

CDR3 sequence (DNA): TGTGCCAGCAGCCCTTCGCGGGGGCGGTCGGCTGAAGCTTTCTTT. This codes for CASSPSRGRSAEAFF. The chain recombines TRBV7-2 with TRBJ1-1, with a weak D call TRBD1 (6 bases). Per germline, CDR1 SGHTA and CDR2 FQGNSA. Trimming left V 5 bases short and J 6 bases short, with 19 bases between. There are 15 residues in the CDR3. Together with reference TRBV7-2 and TRBJ1-1, the CDR3 gives the full variable domain: GAGVSQSPSNKVTEKGKDVELRCDPISGHTALYWYRQSLGQGLEFLIYFQGNSAPDKSGLPSDRFSAERTGGSVSTLTIQRTQQEDSAVYLCASSPSRGRSAEAFFGQGTRLTVV.

The chain employs TRBV5-3 and TRBJ2-1; D is possibly TRBD1 (5 bases). Being an ORF, TRBV5-3 has a function that is uncertain. Trimming removed 3 bases at V and 2 bases at J, with 12 bases between. The CDR3 totals 15 residues. CDR3 coding DNA: TGTGCCAGAAGCTCCAGACAGTATCCCTACAATGAGCAGTTCTTC. Its protein is CARSSRQYPYNEQFF.

This chain links TRBV15 with TRBJ1-1, with D possibly being TRBD1 (6 bases). V was clipped by 0 bases and J by 0 bases, with 8 bases between them. The V gene's germline CDR1 is LNHNV and CDR2 YYDKDF (reference sequence). The CDR3 runs 15 residues. The CDR3 nucleotides read TGTGCCACCAGCAGAGATCGACAGGTGAACACTGAAGCTTTCTTT. Translating it yields CATSRDRQVNTEAFF. Filled out from reference TRBV15 and TRBJ1-1, the complete variable domain reads DAMVIQNPRYQVTQFGKPVTLSCSQTLNHNVMYWYQQKSSQAPKLLFHYYDKDFNNEADTPDNFQSRRPNTSFCFLDIRSPGLGDTAMYLCATSRDRQVNTEAFFGQGTRLTVV.

V and J are TRBV4-1 and TRBJ2-1; weak D call: TRBD1 (6 bases). The CDR3 covers 15 residues. Per the germline V gene, CDR1 is MGHRA and CDR2 is YSYEKL. Trimming pared 1 base from V and 4 bases from J, leaving 11 bases between. The CDR3 is CASSQVRQGYNEQFF. The CDR3 DNA follows: TGCGCCAGCAGCCAAGTTCGGCAGGGGTACAATGAGCAGTTCTTC.

This chain links TRBV6-5 with TRBJ1-4, with 8 nucleotides matching TRBD1. The junction had 5 bases not matched to a gene; V was cut back by 0 bases and J by 11 bases. From germline, CDR1 is MNHEY and CDR2 SVGAGI. The CDR3 consists of 14 residues. CDR3 nucleotides: TGTGCCAGCAGTTACTCCAGGACAGGGCAGAAACTGTTTTTT. Amino acid sequence: CASSYSRTGQKLFF.

J is TRBJ2-2 and V is TRBV7-2, with 12 bases identical to TRBD2. V dropped 5 bases and J dropped 1; count of bases not matched to a gene: 8. Germline assignment: CDR1 SGHTA and CDR2 FQGNSA. The CDR3 has 18 amino acids. The CDR3 region has the DNA TGTGCCAGCAGCCTCCCTAGCGGGAGGGCAAGGAACACCGGGGAGCTGTTTTTT. It is translated as CASSLPSGRARNTGELFF.

This chain uses TRBV6-5 with TRBJ1-4, with unresolved D. The CDR3 totals 12 residues. Germline CDR1 MNHEY, CDR2 SVGAGI. Trimming shortened V by 6 bases and J by 8 bases, and 10 bases separated the two germline ends. In DNA form, the CDR3 reads TGTGCCAGCAGCGCTTCGGGGGAAAAACTGTTTTTT. This sequence encodes CASSASGEKLFF.

The chain combines TRBV7-8 with TRBJ1-6; 8 nucleotides match TRBD1. Trimming cost V 6 bases and J 3 bases; bases outside gene matches: 16. CDR3 length: 19 amino acids. CDR1 SGHVS and CDR2 FQNEAQ come from the germline V gene. The CDR3 protein is CASRQRRSAGQGYNSPLHF. CDR3 DNA sequence: TGTGCCAGCAGGCAACGCCGGTCGGCCGGACAGGGCTATAATTCACCCCTCCACTTT.

The chain uses TRBV6-5 and TRBJ1-2; maybe TRBD1 (5 bases). CDR1 is MNHEY and CDR2 is SVGAGI in the germline V gene. The V and J ends lost 7 bases and 3 bases respectively, with 18 bases between them. The CDR3 is made up of 15 amino acids. The CDR3 bases are TGTGCCAGCACCGAAATCTCAGGGTCCCACTATGGCTACACCTTC. Its protein product is CASTEISGSHYGYTF.

The chain is built from TRBV7-9 and TRBJ2-3; D might be TRBD2 (6 bases). This CDR3 spans 17 amino acids. The germline V gene encodes CDR1 SEHNR and CDR2 FQNEAQ (reference sequence). Trimming took 5 bases from V and 0 from J, leaving 18 bases between them. DNA for the CDR3: TGTGCCAGCAGCCCCCGTATCTTCGGGGGTAGCACAGATACGCAGTATTTT. It is translated as CASSPRIFGGSTDTQYF.